The source of this T cell receptor (beta chain) is a study of cytomegalovirus exposure and HLA in healthy donors. The CDR3 contains 16 residues. In germline, CDR1 is LNHNV, CDR2 YYDKDF (reference sequence). Unmatched junction bases numbered 5, after V lost 0 bases and J lost 7 bases. Primers: 60 Vbeta forward and 13 Jbeta reverse. Data came from immunoSEQ multiplex PCR; TCRdb stores just in-frame clones and leaves some out. The sample yields over 75,000 clones, over 60% seen once. V is TRBV15 and J is TRBJ2-7, with 14 bases identical to TRBD2. Material for sequencing was PBMCs. This receptor was identified in a female donor in good health and CMV-seronegative. The CDR3, as DNA: TGTGCCACCAGCAGAGATACGGGACTAGCGGGAGAAGAGCAGTACTTC. Its protein product is CATSRDTGLAGEEQYF.